The clone carrying this T cell receptor (beta chain) was recorded at least ten times. The CDR3 length is 15 residues. Germline values: CDR1 LGHDT, CDR2 YNNKEL (reference sequence). V lost 4 bases to trimming and J lost 4 bases; unmatched junction nucleotides: 7. The sample originates from a study of T cells in Graves' hyperthyroidism and ophthalmopathy. Stable disease denoted Graves' hyperthyroidism without ophthalmopathy progression within 18 months. Investigators excluded patients with uncontrolled infection, other autoimmune disease, pregnancy or lactation. Amplified regions were TCR beta CDR3 sequences from RNA transcripts. HTBI primers were used for first-round RT-PCR of the TCR CDR3. TCRdb passed the multiplex PCR reads through MiXCR, listing each CDR3 protein once. This sample yields roughly 99,000 distinct CDR3 sequences, of which approximately 15% are seen a single time; less than 50% belongs to the top ten.

The source is a woman aged 45 to 65 with Graves' hyperthyroidism. Sequencing was done on a sample of blood. J is TRBJ2-3 and V is TRBV3-1; 8 bases are a match to TRBD1. This CDR3 reads CASSLAAGGSDTQYF. CDR3 sequence (DNA): TGTGCCAGCAGCCTGGCCGCAGGGGGCTCAGATACGCAGTATTTT.